This T cell receptor beta chain derives from a study of tumor-infiltrating lymphocytes in localized non-small cell lung cancer. Study overall: Each patient gave resected tumor and non-adjacent uninvolved lung tissue. Whole-study results and caveats: Different pieces of the same tissue were used for each assay. No T-cell fraction difference was seen between IM1 and IM2 tumors.

Only a few counts were recorded for this clone. The antigen is unknown. Germline CDR1 reads SEHNR; CDR2 reads FQNEAQ (reference sequence). The CDR3 sequence is 15 residues long. V lost 5 bases and J lost 7; bases outside the gene matches: 8. The data were produced by immunoSEQ multiplex PCR, yet TCRdb's version contains in-frame clones alone and is incomplete. The table records approximately 13,000 clones, 75% to 90% of them present only once. Sequencing was carried out using uninvolved lung tissue not adjacent to the tumor. The receptor was isolated from a human donor with non-small cell lung cancer. V and J are TRBV7-9 and TRBJ1-4; 9 bases map to TRBD1. The CDR3 nucleotides are TGTGCCAGCAGCGCGGGACAGGGTTGGGGTGAAAAACTGTTTTTT. Residues: CASSAGQGWGEKLFF.